This TCR beta chain was recovered during a study of technical replicates of blood from a handful of donors. The assay was immunoSEQ multiplex PCR, and TCRdb's table has in-frame clones only and misses some. The sample holds approximately 68,000 clones; 95% to 98% are singletons and the top ten take 0.25% to 0.35%. The sequence came from a human donor in good health. Material: T cells isolated from PBMCs.

DNA of the CDR3: TGTGCCAGCAGTCGGGACAGGAATGAAAAACTGTTTTTT. Translation gives CASSRDRNEKLFF. This chain joins TRBV4-2 and TRBJ1-4; TRBD1 agrees at 8 bases. J lost 5 bases, V lost 6 bases, and 2 bases had no gene match. This CDR3 is built from 13 residues. CDR1 is LGHNA and CDR2 is YNFKEQ in the germline V gene.